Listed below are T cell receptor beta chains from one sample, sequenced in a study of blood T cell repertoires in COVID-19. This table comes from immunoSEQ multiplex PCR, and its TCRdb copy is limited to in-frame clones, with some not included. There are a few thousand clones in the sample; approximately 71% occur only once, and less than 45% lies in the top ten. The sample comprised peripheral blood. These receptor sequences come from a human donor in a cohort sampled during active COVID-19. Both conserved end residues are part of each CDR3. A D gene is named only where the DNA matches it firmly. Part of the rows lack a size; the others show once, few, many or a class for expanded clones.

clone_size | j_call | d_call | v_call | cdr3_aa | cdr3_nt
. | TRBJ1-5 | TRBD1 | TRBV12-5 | CASGLGTLDRTNQPQHF | TGTGCTAGTGGTTTGGGAACATTGGACAGGACGAATCAGCCCCAGCATTTT
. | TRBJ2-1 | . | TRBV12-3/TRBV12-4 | CASSFGEDNEQFF | TGTGCCAGCAGTTTTGGAGAGGACAATGAGCAGTTCTTC
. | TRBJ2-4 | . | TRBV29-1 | CSVVVREAKNIQYF | TGCAGCGTTGTGGTGAGGGAAGCCAAAAACATTCAGTACTTC
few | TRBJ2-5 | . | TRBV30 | CAWRGRSQETQYF | TGTGCCTGGAGGGGGAGATCCCAAGAGACCCAGTACTTC
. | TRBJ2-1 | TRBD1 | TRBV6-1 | CASREGQAAYNEQFF | TGTGCCAGCAGGGAAGGACAGGCGGCCTACAATGAGCAGTTCTTC
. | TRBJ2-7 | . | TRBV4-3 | CASSQDGGLGYEQYF | TGCGCCAGCAGCCAAGATGGCGGGTTGGGCTACGAGCAGTACTTC
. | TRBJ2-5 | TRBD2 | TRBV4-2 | CASSQARTGLAGEETQYF | TGTGCCAGCAGCCAAGCTCGGACGGGACTAGCGGGGGAAGAGACCCAGTACTTC
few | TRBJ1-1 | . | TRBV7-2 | CASSLDNPPSEAFF | TGTGCCAGCAGCTTAGATAATCCTCCCTCCGAAGCTTTCTTT
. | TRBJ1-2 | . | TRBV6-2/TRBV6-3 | CASSYDSRFYGYTF | TGTGCCAGCAGTTACGACAGCAGATTCTATGGCTACACCTTC
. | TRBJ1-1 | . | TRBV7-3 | CASSGGLTNTEAFF | TGTGCCAGCAGCGGGGGACTCACGAACACTGAAGCTTTCTTT
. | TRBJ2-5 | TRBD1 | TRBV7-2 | CASSRGQKKTQYF | TGTGCCAGCAGCCGGGGACAGAAAAAGACCCAGTACTTC
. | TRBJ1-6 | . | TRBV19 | CASSIRGPAYGSYNSPLHF | TGTGCCAGTAGTATTCGCGGGCCGGCCTACGGCTCCTATAATTCACCCCTCCACTTT
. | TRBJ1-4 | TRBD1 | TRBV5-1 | CASSVGQATNEKLFF | TGCGCCAGCAGCGTAGGACAGGCAACTAATGAAAAACTGTTTTTT
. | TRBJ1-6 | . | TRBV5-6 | CASSFGPAGNSPLHF | TGTGCCAGCAGCTTCGGACCGGCGGGAAATTCACCCCTCCACTTT
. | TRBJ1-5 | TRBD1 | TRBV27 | CASREGQLNQPQHF | TGTGCCAGCAGGGAGGGACAGCTCAATCAGCCCCAGCATTTT
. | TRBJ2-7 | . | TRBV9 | CASSVEGSYEQYF | TGTGCCAGCAGCGTCGAGGGATCCTACGAGCAGTACTTC
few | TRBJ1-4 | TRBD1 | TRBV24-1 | CATRGQGATNEKLFF | TGTGCCACCAGAGGACAGGGCGCAACTAATGAAAAACTGTTTTTT
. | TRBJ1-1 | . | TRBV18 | CASSAQGNTEAFF | TGTGCCAGCTCCGCCCAGGGGAACACTGAAGCTTTCTTT
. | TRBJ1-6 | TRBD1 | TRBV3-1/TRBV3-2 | CASSQKQGMLNSPLHF | TGTGCCAGCAGCCAAAAACAGGGGATGCTTAATTCACCCCTCCACTTT
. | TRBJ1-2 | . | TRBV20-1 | CSASTGESRVYTF | TGCAGTGCTAGTACGGGAGAGTCGCGTGTCTACACCTTC
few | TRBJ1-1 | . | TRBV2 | CASVRQENTEAFF | TGTGCCAGCGTCAGACAGGAGAACACTGAAGCTTTCTTT
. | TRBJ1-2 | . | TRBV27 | CASSYQGVNYGYTF | TGTGCCAGCAGTTACCAGGGCGTTAACTATGGCTACACCTTC
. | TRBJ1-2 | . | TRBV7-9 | CASSFSTETYGYTF | TGTGCCAGCAGCTTTTCGACTGAAACCTATGGCTACACCTTC
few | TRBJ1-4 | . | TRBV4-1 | CASSQGPPAPLQVRREKLFF | TGCGCCAGCAGCCAAGGACCGCCGGCACCCCTACAGGTTCGGCGTGAAAAACTGTTTTTT
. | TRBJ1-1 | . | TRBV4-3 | CASSQVRRTPSVEAFF | TGCGCCAGCAGCCAAGTGAGAAGGACGCCTAGCGTAGAAGCTTTCTTT
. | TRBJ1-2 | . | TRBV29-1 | CSVEEGDTYYGYTF | TGCAGCGTTGAAGAGGGAGACACCTACTATGGCTACACCTTC
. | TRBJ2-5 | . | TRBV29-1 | CSVAYVGRTQETQYF | TGCAGCGTTGCGTATGTGGGGAGAACCCAAGAGACCCAGTACTTC
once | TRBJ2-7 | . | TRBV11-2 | CASSLSDSISYEQYF | TGTGCCAGCAGCTTATCGGACAGCATCTCCTACGAGCAGTACTTC
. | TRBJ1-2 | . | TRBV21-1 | CASRGGEGTYGYTF | TGTGCCAGCAGAGGTGGGGAGGGCACCTATGGCTACACCTTC
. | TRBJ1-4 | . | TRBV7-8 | CASSLGGLNEKLFF | TGTGCCAGCAGCTTAGGCGGCCTAAATGAAAAACTGTTTTTT
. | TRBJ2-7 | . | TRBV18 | CASSPLGPTNEQYF | TGTGCCAGCTCACCCCTGGGTCCGACTAACGAGCAGTACTTC
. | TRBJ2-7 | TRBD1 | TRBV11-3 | CASSQGQSSYEQYF | TGTGCCAGCAGCCAGGGACAGAGCTCCTACGAGCAGTACTTC
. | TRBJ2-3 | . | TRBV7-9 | CASSSGGPSTDTQYF | TGTGCCAGCAGCTCCGGGGGGCCGAGCACAGATACGCAGTATTTT
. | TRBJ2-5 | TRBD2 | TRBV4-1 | CASSLGLAGGQETQYF | TGCGCCAGCAGCCTGGGACTAGCGGGGGGGCAAGAGACCCAGTACTTC
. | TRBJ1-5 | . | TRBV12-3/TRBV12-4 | CASRGLNQPQHF | TGTGCCAGCAGGGGCTTAAATCAGCCCCAGCATTTT
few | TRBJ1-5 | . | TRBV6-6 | CASSYSIGSGQPQHF | TGTGCCAGCAGTTACTCCATTGGGTCGGGTCAGCCCCAGCATTTT
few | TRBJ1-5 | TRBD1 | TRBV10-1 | CASSTDRGIKNNQPQHF | TGCGCCAGCAGTACGGACAGGGGGATTAAGAACAATCAGCCCCAGCATTTT
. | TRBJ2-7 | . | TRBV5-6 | CASSFGMRDEQYF | TGTGCCAGCAGCTTCGGTATGCGAGACGAGCAGTACTTC
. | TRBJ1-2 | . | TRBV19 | CASSLRGETYGYTF | TGTGCCAGTAGCCTCAGGGGCGAAACCTATGGCTACACCTTC
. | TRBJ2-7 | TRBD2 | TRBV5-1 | CASSSTGPGLAAYEQYF | TGCGCCAGCAGCTCTACAGGTCCGGGACTAGCGGCCTACGAGCAGTACTTC
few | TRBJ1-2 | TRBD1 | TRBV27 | CASSPKGAGYGYTF | TGTGCCAGCAGTCCGAAGGGGGCGGGGTATGGCTACACCTTC
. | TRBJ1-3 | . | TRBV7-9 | CASSPGLAGNTIYF | TGTGCCAGCAGCCCAGGGCTGGCTGGAAACACCATATATTTT
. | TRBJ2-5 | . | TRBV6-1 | CASSEGGRGQYF | TGTGCCAGCAGTGAGGGGGGGCGTGGCCAGTACTTC
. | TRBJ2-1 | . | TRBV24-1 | CATSEGRGEQFF | TGTGCCACCAGTGAGGGTAGAGGTGAGCAGTTCTTC